Below are 10 T cell receptor beta chains sequenced from a single sample in a study of blood T cell repertoires in COVID-19. This table comes from immunoSEQ multiplex PCR, and its TCRdb copy is limited to in-frame clones, with some not included. The sample yields approximately 66,000 clones, more than 80% seen once. Source material: peripheral blood. These receptor sequences come from a human donor with active COVID-19. The donor label of this sample is uncertain.

This chain uses TRBV7-9 with TRBJ2-7, with TRBD2 identical over 13 bases. The CDR3 spans 17 residues. The germline V gene encodes CDR1 SEHNR and CDR2 FQNEAQ (reference sequence). Germline trimming cut 5 bases from V and 0 bases from J; bases unmatched to any gene: 7. This chain's CDR3 is CASSLGTSGASSYEQYF. In DNA form, the CDR3 reads TGTGCCAGCAGCCTAGGGACTAGCGGGGCGAGCTCCTACGAGCAGTACTTC.

In its sample, this clone was seen once. The V and J genes are TRBV29-1 and TRBJ2-5; the match to TRBD2 covers 10 bases. Germline V gene data show CDR1 as SQVTM and CDR2 as ANQGSEA. V lost 5 bases and J lost 5; bases outside the gene matches: 11. The CDR3 has 15 amino acids. The CDR3 region is CSVFQRGGLGETQYF. CDR3 nucleotide sequence: TGCAGCGTTTTCCAGCGGGGGGGCCTGGGGGAGACCCAGTACTTC.

This sequence joins TRBV11-2 and TRBJ2-7; 8 bases map to TRBD2. The germline V gene has CDR1 SGHAT and CDR2 FQNNGV. The ends lost 5 bases at V and 4 bases at J; junction bases unmatched: 10. This CDR3 is built from 15 residues. This CDR3 reads CASSPVEAGEYEQYF. In DNA form, the CDR3 reads TGTGCCAGCAGCCCAGTTGAAGCGGGAGAATACGAGCAGTACTTC.

The genes are TRBV12-3 or TRBV12-4 and TRBJ2-5; D gene unclear. The germline V and J ends were trimmed by 3 bases and 5 bases, with 7 bases remaining between them. CDR3 length equals 12 residues. CDR3 region: CASSFSRETQYF. CDR3 nucleotides: TGTGCCAGCAGTTTTTCCCGGGAGACCCAGTACTTC.

The V gene is TRBV19, the J gene TRBJ2-1, with 11 nucleotides matching TRBD1. This CDR3 comprises 15 residues. Germline CDR1 LNHDA, CDR2 SQIVND (reference sequence). V dropped 3 bases and J dropped 12; count of bases not matched to a gene: 10. The CDR3 loop is CASSMPGTGGVGQFF. DNA of the CDR3: TGTGCCAGTAGTATGCCCGGGACAGGGGGGGTAGGGCAGTTCTTC.

The chain has TRBV12-3 or TRBV12-4 and TRBJ1-1; perhaps TRBD1 as D (6 bases). Trimming removed 6 bases at V and 3 bases at J, with 8 bases between. The CDR3 consists of 12 residues. The CDR3 here is CASRWTDTEAFF. The CDR3 region has the DNA TGTGCCAGCAGATGGACAGACACTGAAGCTTTCTTT.

J is TRBJ2-6 and V is TRBV3-1 (or the pseudogene TRBV3-2); D ambiguous. V was clipped by 1 base and J by 1 base, with 8 bases between them. CDR1 LGHDT and CDR2 YNNKEL come from the germline V gene (reference sequence). CDR3 length: 16 residues. The CDR3 DNA sequence: TGTGCCAGCAGCCAAGGCACAGAGTCTGGGGCCAACGTCCTGACTTTC. Translated: CASSQGTESGANVLTF.

The V and J genes are TRBV3-1 (or the pseudogene TRBV3-2) and TRBJ2-7; TRBD2 is a possible D gene (5 bases). Trimming cost V 4 bases and J 2 bases, with 30 bases left between them. Germline V gene data show CDR1 as LGHDT and CDR2 as YNNKEL (reference sequence). The CDR3 covers 20 residues. The CDR3 sequence: CASSPLPISQGLNSPYEQYF. CDR3 nucleotides: TGTGCCAGCAGCCCACTCCCCATATCACAAGGACTCAATTCACCCTACGAGCAGTACTTC.

The CDR3 region has the DNA TGTGCCAGCAGTTACTCGGGCGGGAGCGGCGAGACCCAGTACTTC. Translation gives CASSYSGGSGETQYF. V gene TRBV6-2 or TRBV6-3 combines with J gene TRBJ2-5, with 7 bases fitting TRBD2. Trimming took 0 bases from V and 5 from J; bases not matched to a gene: 6. The germline V gene has CDR1 MNHEY and CDR2 SVGEGT. The CDR3 consists of 15 residues.

The chain uses TRBV7-2 and TRBJ2-1, with 7 bases fitting TRBD2. The CDR3 totals 15 residues. CDR1 is SGHTA and CDR2 is FQGNSA in the germline V gene. The ends lost 4 bases at V and 8 bases at J; junction bases unmatched: 11. CDR3 DNA: TGTGCCAGCAGCTATCTCTCGGGAGGTAACGATGAGCAGTTCTTC. Translated: CASSYLSGGNDEQFF.